This T cell receptor (beta chain) appears in the sequencing data of a study of shared clonotypes between healthy human individuals. Whole-study context: Those who served as donors were a couple of women and a few men between the ages of 18 and 49. CD4 naive and memory got three plates each, CD8 naive two, CD8 memory one. General study findings and limits: Some naive CD4 clonotypes, 4% to 6%, turned up in common across a handful of donors.

The CDR3 has 13 amino acids. The germline V gene encodes CDR1 SEHNR and CDR2 FQNEAQ (reference sequence). Trimming shortened V by 3 bases and J by 3 bases, and 9 bases separated the two germline ends. Concerning this clone: Its antigen is currently unknown.

In the study's own analysis: Junction-only sequences produced by ImmunoSEQ had no quality scores, so filtering differed. Profiled with immunoSEQ multiplex PCR; TCRdb holds only in-frame clones, not every one. D and trimming were read from the DNA, whereas the V and J calls and clone size are those reported in that table. The repertoire has about a million clones, 60% to 85% of them found once; the top ten carry 0.89%. The chain couples TRBV7-9 to TRBJ2-7; a weak D match, TRBD1 (5 bases). The origin of this receptor is a man younger than 35 in good health. Some clones in this sample may be carry-over from other donors' samples. Input material: memory CD4+ T cells from PBMCs. The subset: CD45RA-negative fraction. CDR3 nucleotides: TGTGCCAGCAGCTTTCAGACAGTCTACGAGCAGTACTTC. Protein sequence: CASSFQTVYEQYF.